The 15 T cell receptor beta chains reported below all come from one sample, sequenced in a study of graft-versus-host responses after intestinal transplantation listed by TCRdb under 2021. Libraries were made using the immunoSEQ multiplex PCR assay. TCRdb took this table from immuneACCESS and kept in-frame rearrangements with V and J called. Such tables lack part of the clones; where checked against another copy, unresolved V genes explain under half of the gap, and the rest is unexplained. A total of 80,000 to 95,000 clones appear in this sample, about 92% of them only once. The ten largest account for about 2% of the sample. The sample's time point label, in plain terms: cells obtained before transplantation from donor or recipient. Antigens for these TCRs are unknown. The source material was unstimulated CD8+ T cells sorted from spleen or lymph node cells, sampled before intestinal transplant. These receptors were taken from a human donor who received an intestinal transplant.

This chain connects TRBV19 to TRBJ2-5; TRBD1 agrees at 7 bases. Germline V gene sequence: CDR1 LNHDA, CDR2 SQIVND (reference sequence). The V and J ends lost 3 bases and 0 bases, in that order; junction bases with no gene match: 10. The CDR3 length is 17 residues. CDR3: CASSIGWTGLYQETQYF. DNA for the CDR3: TGTGCCAGTAGTATCGGGTGGACAGGTTTGTACCAAGAGACCCAGTACTTC.

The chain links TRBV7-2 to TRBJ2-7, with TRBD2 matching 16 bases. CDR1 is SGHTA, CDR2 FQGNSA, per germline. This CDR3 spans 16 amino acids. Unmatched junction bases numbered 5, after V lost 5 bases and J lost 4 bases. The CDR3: CASSTGLAGGDYEQYF. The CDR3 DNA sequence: TGTGCCAGCAGCACGGGACTAGCGGGGGGGGATTACGAGCAGTACTTC.

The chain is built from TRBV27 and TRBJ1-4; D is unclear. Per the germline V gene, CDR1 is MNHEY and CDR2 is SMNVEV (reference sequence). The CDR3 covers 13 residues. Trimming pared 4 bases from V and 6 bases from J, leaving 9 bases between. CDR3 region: CASSSVPHEKLFF. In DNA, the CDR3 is TGTGCCAGCAGTTCAGTACCCCATGAAAAACTGTTTTTT.

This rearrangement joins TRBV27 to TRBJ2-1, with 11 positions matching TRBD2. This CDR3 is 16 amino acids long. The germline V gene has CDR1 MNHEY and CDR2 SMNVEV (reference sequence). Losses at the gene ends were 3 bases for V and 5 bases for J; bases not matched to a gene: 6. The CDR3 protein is CASSLTLAGANNEQFF. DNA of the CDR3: TGTGCCAGCAGTTTGACACTAGCGGGGGCAAACAATGAGCAGTTCTTC.

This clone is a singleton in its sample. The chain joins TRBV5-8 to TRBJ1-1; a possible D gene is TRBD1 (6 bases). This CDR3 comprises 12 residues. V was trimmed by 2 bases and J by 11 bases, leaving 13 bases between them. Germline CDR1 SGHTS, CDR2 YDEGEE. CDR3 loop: CASSFQGWGAFF. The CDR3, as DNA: TGTGCCAGCAGCTTCCAGGGGTGGGGCGCTTTCTTT.

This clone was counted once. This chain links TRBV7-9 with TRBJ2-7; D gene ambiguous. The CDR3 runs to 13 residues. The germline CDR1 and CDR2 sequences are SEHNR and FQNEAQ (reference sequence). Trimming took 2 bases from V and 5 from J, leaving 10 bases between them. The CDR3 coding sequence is TGTGCCAGCAGCTTATCGGTGGGCGACGAGCAGTACTTC. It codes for CASSLSVGDEQYF.

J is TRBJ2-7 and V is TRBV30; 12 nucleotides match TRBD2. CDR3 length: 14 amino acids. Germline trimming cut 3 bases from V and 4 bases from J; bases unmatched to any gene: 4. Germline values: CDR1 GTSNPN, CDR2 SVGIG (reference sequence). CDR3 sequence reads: CAWSGGLAGYEQYF. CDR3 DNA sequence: TGTGCCTGGAGCGGCGGACTAGCGGGGTACGAGCAGTACTTC.

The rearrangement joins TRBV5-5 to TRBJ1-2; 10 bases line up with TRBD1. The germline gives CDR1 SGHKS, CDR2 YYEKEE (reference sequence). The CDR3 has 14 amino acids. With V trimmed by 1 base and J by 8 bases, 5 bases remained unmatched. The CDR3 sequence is CASSLSGTGDGYTF. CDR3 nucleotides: TGTGCCAGCAGCTTGTCTGGGACAGGGGACGGCTACACCTTC.

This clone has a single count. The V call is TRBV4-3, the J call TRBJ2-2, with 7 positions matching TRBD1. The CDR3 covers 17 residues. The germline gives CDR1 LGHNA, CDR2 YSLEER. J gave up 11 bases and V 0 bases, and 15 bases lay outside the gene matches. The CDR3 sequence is CASSQDIGQASPHELFF. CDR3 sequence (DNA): TGCGCCAGCAGCCAAGACATCGGACAGGCCTCCCCCCACGAGCTGTTTTTT.

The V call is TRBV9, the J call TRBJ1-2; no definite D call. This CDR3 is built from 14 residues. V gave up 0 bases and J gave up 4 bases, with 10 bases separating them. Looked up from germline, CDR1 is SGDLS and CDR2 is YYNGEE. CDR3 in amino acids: CASSVDSQSYGYTF. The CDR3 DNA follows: TGTGCCAGCAGCGTAGATTCTCAGTCCTATGGCTACACCTTC.

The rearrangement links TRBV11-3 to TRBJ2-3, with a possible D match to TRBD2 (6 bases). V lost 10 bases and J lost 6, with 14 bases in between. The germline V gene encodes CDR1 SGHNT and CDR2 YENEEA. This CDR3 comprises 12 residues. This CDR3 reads CATAGGGDTQYF. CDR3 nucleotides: TGTGCCACCGCTGGAGGAGGGGATACGCAGTATTTT.

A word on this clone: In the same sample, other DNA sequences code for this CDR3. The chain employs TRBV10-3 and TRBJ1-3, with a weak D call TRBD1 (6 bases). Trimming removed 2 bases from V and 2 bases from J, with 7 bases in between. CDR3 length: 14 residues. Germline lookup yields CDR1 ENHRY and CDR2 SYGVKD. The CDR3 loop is CAISEGGAGNTIYF. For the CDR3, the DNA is TGTGCCATCAGTGAGGGGGGCGCTGGAAACACCATATATTTT.

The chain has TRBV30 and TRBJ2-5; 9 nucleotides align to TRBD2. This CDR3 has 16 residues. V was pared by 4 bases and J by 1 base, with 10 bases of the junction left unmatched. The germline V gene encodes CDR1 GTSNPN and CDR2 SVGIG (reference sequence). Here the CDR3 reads CAWNQGLAGTQETQYF. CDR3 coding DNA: TGTGCCTGGAATCAGGGCCTAGCGGGGACCCAAGAGACCCAGTACTTC.

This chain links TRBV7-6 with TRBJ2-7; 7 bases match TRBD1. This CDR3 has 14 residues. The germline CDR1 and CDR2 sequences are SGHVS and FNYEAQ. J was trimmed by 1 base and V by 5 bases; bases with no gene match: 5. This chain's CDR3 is CASSPYRGSYEQYF. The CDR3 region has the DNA TGTGCCAGCAGCCCATACAGGGGATCCTACGAGCAGTACTTC.

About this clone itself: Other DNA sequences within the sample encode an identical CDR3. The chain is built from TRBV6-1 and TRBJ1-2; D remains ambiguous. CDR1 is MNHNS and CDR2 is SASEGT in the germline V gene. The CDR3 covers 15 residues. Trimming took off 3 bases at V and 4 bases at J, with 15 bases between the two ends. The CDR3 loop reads CASSEARYPSYGYTF. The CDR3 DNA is TGTGCCAGCAGTGAGGCTAGGTACCCTAGCTATGGCTACACCTTC.